This paragraph reports one TCR beta chain. This sample was taken from a study of blood T cell repertoires in COVID-19. This CDR3 contains 14 residues. CDR1 is LNHDA, CDR2 SQIVND, per germline (reference sequence). V shed 9 bases and J shed 0 bases, with 12 bases lying between them. Sequencing was performed with immunoSEQ multiplex PCR; in TCRdb, only in-frame clones are kept and a portion is missing. The sample lists about 210,000 clones, roughly 87% occurring once. The receptor's source is a man aged 25 to 45 in a cohort exposed to, infected with or recovered from COVID-19 (not recorded which). Specimen: PBMCs or T cells enriched from blood (not recorded which). The chain carries TRBV19 and TRBJ2-1, with D possibly matching TRBD2 (5 bases). CDR3 sequence reads: CARRGLCSYNEQFF. The CDR3 nucleotides read TGTGCCAGACGCGGACTGTGCTCCTACAATGAGCAGTTCTTC.